This entry describes one T cell receptor beta chain. What it binds is unknown. These data come from a study of glioma-infiltrating T cells. Broader study findings: Above-expected tissue-blood divergence occurred in all gliomas, most in low-grade ones.

The iRepertoire nested amplicon-rescue multiplex PCR amplified TCR alpha and beta CDR3s from RNA. One-step reverse transcription and amplification started from approximately 100-400 ng of tissue mRNA or PBMC total RNA. Each CDR3 protein is one row after TCRdb ran MiXCR on the multiplex PCR reads. The table includes over 140,000 distinct CDR3 sequences, around 42% detected once. V lost 4 bases and J lost 1, with 13 bases in between. The CDR3 consists of 15 residues. The sequenced material came from glioma tissue, nonneoplastic brain tissue, or PBMCs (not recorded which). The TCR comes from a human donor with low-grade glioma or glioblastoma, undergoing nonglioma brain surgery, or in good health (not recorded which). The J gene is TRBJ1-2, the V gene TRBV12-3 or TRBV12-4, with D hard to call. This CDR3 is CASSSDPQINYGYTF. In nucleotides, the CDR3 is TGTGCCAGCAGTTCCGACCCACAAATTAACTATGGCTACACCTTC.